These 10 T cell receptor beta chains originate from one sample sequenced in a study of CD8+ T cells in alopecia areata. RNA was extracted and reverse transcribed into cDNA as the sequencing template. Method: immunoSEQ multiplex PCR; TCRdb's copy keeps in-frame clones and lacks some. The repertoire holds about 200,000 clones, with approximately 52% as singletons. Sequencing was performed on CD4+ T cells sorted from blood, taken at week 0. These TCRs come from a human donor with alopecia areata.

In its sample, this clone was seen a few times. The gene calls are TRBV2 and TRBJ1-2, with 8 bases that match TRBD1. With V trimmed by 5 bases and J by 4 bases, 3 bases remained unmatched. The germline CDR1 and CDR2 sequences are SNHLY and FYNNEI. The CDR3 length is 13 residues. This chain's CDR3 is CASSPDRGYGYTF. The CDR3 DNA follows: TGTGCCAGCAGTCCTGACAGGGGCTATGGCTACACCTTC.

This CDR3 reads CASSPLFQATEAFF. The DNA for the CDR3 is TGCGCCAGCAGCCCGCTATTTCAGGCCACTGAAGCTTTCTTT. J is TRBJ1-1 and V is TRBV4-1, with D unclear. V was shortened by 4 bases and J by 4 bases, with 13 bases between the two germline ends. The CDR3 contains 14 residues. Germline values: CDR1 MGHRA, CDR2 YSYEKL.

The chain recombines TRBV6-6 with TRBJ1-1; D is unresolved. Trimming left V 0 bases short and J 6 bases short, with 8 bases between. The CDR3 sequence is 13 residues long. In germline, CDR1 is MNHNY, CDR2 SVGAGI (reference sequence). The CDR3 coding sequence is TGTGCCAGCAGTTACTCGAAGGACTCTGAAGCTTTCTTT. Its translation: CASSYSKDSEAFF.

The DNA for the CDR3 is TGTGCCTGGGCTCAACAGGGTTACTATGGCTACACCTTC. Amino acids: CAWAQQGYYGYTF. The chain carries TRBV30 and TRBJ1-2, with a possible D match to TRBD1 (6 bases). The length of the CDR3 is 13 residues. Looked up from germline, CDR1 is GTSNPN and CDR2 is SVGIG (reference sequence). With 5 bases removed from V and 3 bases from J, the gap between germline ends came to 13 bases.

The chain carries TRBV29-1 and TRBJ2-2; 9 bases align to TRBD1. V dropped 7 bases and J dropped 6; count of bases not matched to a gene: 9. The CDR3 sequence is 14 residues long. Germline CDR1 reads SQVTM; CDR2 reads ANQGSEA. The CDR3 DNA is TGCAGCGCACGGGATACAGGGGGCTCCGGGGAGCTGTTTTTT. This sequence encodes CSARDTGGSGELFF.

This clone has just a few counts. The chain has TRBV29-1 and TRBJ2-5; D might be TRBD1 (6 bases). Germline-derived CDR1 and CDR2 are SQVTM and ANQGSEA. V lost 0 bases and J lost 5, with 16 bases in between. The CDR3 runs 15 residues. In nucleotides, the CDR3 is TGCAGCGTTGAAGATCGAATGACAGGAGGCGAGACCCAGTACTTC. Its protein is CSVEDRMTGGETQYF. Based on the CDR3 plus reference TRBV29-1 and TRBJ2-5, the full variable domain is SAVISQKPSRDICQRGTSLTIQCQVDSQVTMMFWYRQQPGQSLTLIATANQGSEATYESGFVIDKFPISRPNLTFSTLTVSNMSPEDSSIYLCSVEDRMTGGETQYFGPGTRLLVL.

This clone was found a few times. The chain has TRBV7-2 and TRBJ1-2; TRBD1 matches 7 bases. The CDR3 runs 13 residues. The germline gives CDR1 SGHTA, CDR2 FQGNSA. V lost 4 bases and J lost 3; bases outside the gene matches: 2. In DNA form, the CDR3 reads TGTGCCAGCAGCTCAGGACAGGACTATGGCTACACCTTC. Its protein product is CASSSGQDYGYTF. Complete variable domain (other parts from reference TRBV7-2 and TRBJ1-2): GAGVSQSPSNKVTEKGKDVELRCDPISGHTALYWYRQSLGQGLEFLIYFQGNSAPDKSGLPSDRFSAERTGGSVSTLTIQRTQQEDSAVYLCASSSGQDYGYTFGSGTRLTVV.

This chain uses TRBV9 with TRBJ1-1; TRBD1 might be the D (5 bases). Germline V gene sequence: CDR1 SGDLS, CDR2 YYNGEE. The CDR3 loop spans 14 amino acids. Deletions cut 2 bases from V and 5 bases from J, with 13 bases between. CDR3 amino acids: CASSVGDRGTEAFF. The CDR3, as DNA: TGTGCCAGCAGCGTCGGGGACCGCGGAACTGAAGCTTTCTTT.

CDR3 DNA: TGCGCCAGCAGCCAATCCCCGACAGGGGCGAGCATATACGAGCAGTACTTC. Its protein product is CASSQSPTGASIYEQYF. The V gene is TRBV4-1, the J gene TRBJ2-5; 8 bases agree with TRBD1. The DNA end lines up better with TRBJ2-7; the J call may be wrong. From germline, CDR1 is MGHRA and CDR2 YSYEKL. The CDR3 length is 17 residues.

This clone was observed a few times. V gene TRBV6-5 combines with J gene TRBJ1-2, with 11 bases aligning to TRBD1. This CDR3 is built from 16 residues. V was clipped by 4 bases and J by 8 bases; unmatched bases: 12. The V gene's germline CDR1 is MNHEY and CDR2 SVGAGI. CDR3: CASSSSGTGGSRGYTF. In DNA form, the CDR3 reads TGTGCCAGCAGTTCCTCCGGGACAGGGGGTTCTAGGGGCTACACCTTC.